This TCR beta chain appears in the sequencing data of a study of early T cells in non-severe SARS-CoV-2 infection. The wider study: From unsorted whole blood, bulk RNA was sequenced, and the chains remained unpaired.

The germline V gene encodes CDR1 SQVTM and CDR2 ANQGSEA. The length of the CDR3 is 15 residues. The J segment lost 2 bases and the V segment lost 8 bases, leaving 12 bases of the junction unmatched. Comment on this clonotype: Its specificity is unknown.

Study observations and caveats: VDJdb matching, biased toward anti-spike CD8 responses, missed private and CD4 specificities.

Researchers tagged individual cDNA molecules with unique molecular identifiers. TCRdb independently ran MiXCR on the 5' RACE reads; one entry per CDR3 protein. The sample yields tens of thousands of distinct CDR3 sequences, around 13% seen once. Sequencing input: whole blood. This TCR was sampled from an adult who was a healthcare worker with PCR-confirmed SARS-CoV-2 infection or an uninfected control (not recorded which). The chain is built from TRBV29-1 and TRBJ2-5; 9 bases fit TRBD1. CDR3: CSTGTGTGPQETQYF. CDR3 DNA: TGCAGCACCGGTACCGGGACAGGGCCTCAAGAGACCCAGTACTTC.